The T cell receptor beta chain described here comes from a study of T cells in Graves' hyperthyroidism and ophthalmopathy. RNA transcripts were the template for amplifying TCR beta CDR3 regions. The TCR CDR3 first-round RT-PCR relied on the HTBI primer set. Via MiXCR, TCRdb re-called the multiplex PCR reads, giving one row per CDR3 protein. The sample consists of some 560,000 distinct CDR3 sequences, approximately 14% of them appearing once. A remark on this clonotype: A single base separates this from a much larger clone, so it may be a read error.

This CDR3 contains 13 residues. CDR1 SNHLY and CDR2 FYNNEI come from the germline V gene. Trimming cost V 8 bases and J 6 bases, with 14 bases left between them. The sequence was collected from a woman in her forties with Graves' hyperthyroidism. The specimen sequenced was blood. The chain uses TRBV2 and TRBJ1-5; no firm D call. The CDR3 coding sequence is TGTGCCAGCGGCTTATACGAGGGTCAGCCCCAGCATTTT. It translates to CASGLYEGQPQHF. The entire variable domain, with the rest obtained from reference TRBV2 and TRBJ1-5, is as follows: EPEVTQTPSHQVTQMGQEVILRCVPISNHLYFYWYRQILGQKVEFLVSFYNNEISEKSEIFDDQFSVERPDGSNFTLKIRSTKLEDSAMYFCASGLYEGQPQHFGDGTRLSIL.